These 5 T cell receptor beta chains originate from one sample sequenced in a study of blood T cell repertoires in COVID-19. Measured with immunoSEQ multiplex PCR; TCRdb has only the in-frame clones, and not every one. The sample lists more than 120,000 clones, about 87% occurring once. The sequencing sample was made of peripheral blood. The receptors were gathered from a woman aged 50 to 60 with acute or convalescent COVID-19.

This chain joins TRBV6-5 and TRBJ2-7; possible D gene TRBD1, 6 bases. V was cut by 2 bases and J by 0 bases, with 8 bases left in between. Germline CDR1 MNHEY, CDR2 SVGAGI. This CDR3 has 14 amino acids. The chain's CDR3 is CASSYTGTSYEQYF. The CDR3 nucleotides are TGTGCCAGCAGTTACACAGGGACCTCCTACGAGCAGTACTTC.

V is TRBV5-6 and J is TRBJ1-1; 7 bases fit TRBD1. The CDR3 has 12 amino acids. The V gene end was trimmed by 4 bases and the J gene end by 8 bases; junction bases not matched to a gene: 5. The V gene's germline CDR1 is SGHDT and CDR2 YYEEEE. CDR3 sequence: CASSRDRAEAFF. For the CDR3, the DNA is TGTGCCAGCAGCCGTGACAGGGCGGAAGCTTTCTTT.

V is TRBV19 and J is TRBJ2-1, with 8 bases that match TRBD2. The trim removed 1 base at V and 8 bases at J, leaving 13 bases unmatched. Germline CDR1 reads LNHDA; CDR2 reads SQIVND (reference sequence). The CDR3 spans 17 residues. CDR3 region: CASSIGPGIAGRDEQFF. The CDR3 nucleotides are TGTGCCAGTAGTATAGGCCCCGGGATAGCGGGAAGAGATGAGCAGTTCTTC.

The chain uses TRBV6-5 and TRBJ1-3; possibly TRBD1 for D (6 bases). V lost 6 bases to trimming and J lost 0 bases, with 12 bases between them. CDR3 size: 15 residues. Germline CDR1 and CDR2: MNHEY and SVGAGI. The CDR3 spells CASSYGTPSGNTIYF. CDR3 DNA sequence: TGTGCCAGCAGCTACGGGACACCCTCTGGAAACACCATATATTTT.

This chain uses TRBV6-1 with TRBJ1-1, with 11 bases that match TRBD1. V shed 4 bases, J shed 1 base, and the junction held 11 bases outside the gene matches. The germline CDR1 and CDR2 sequences are MNHNS and SASEGT. This CDR3 has 18 amino acids. CDR3 DNA sequence: TGTGCCAGCAGTGTATCCCGGGACAGGGGGTGGACGAACACTGAAGCTTTCTTT. As protein: CASSVSRDRGWTNTEAFF.